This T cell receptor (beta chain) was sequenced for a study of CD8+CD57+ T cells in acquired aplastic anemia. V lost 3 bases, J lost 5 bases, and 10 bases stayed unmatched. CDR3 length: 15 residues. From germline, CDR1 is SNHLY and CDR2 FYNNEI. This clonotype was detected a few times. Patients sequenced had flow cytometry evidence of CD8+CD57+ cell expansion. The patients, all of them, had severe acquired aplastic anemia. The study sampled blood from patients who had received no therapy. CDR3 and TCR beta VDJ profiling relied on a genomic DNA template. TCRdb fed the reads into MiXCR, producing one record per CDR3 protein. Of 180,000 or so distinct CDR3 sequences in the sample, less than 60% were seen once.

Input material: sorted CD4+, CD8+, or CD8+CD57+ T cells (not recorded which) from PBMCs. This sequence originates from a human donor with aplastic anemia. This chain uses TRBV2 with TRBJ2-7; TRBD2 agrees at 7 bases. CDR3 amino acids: CASSDPAGKGNEQYF. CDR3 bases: TGTGCCAGCAGTGACCCAGCGGGGAAGGGTAACGAGCAGTACTTC. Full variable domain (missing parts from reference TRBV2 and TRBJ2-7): EPEVTQTPSHQVTQMGQEVILRCVPISNHLYFYWYRQILGQKVEFLVSFYNNEISEKSEIFDDQFSVERPDGSNFTLKIRSTKLEDSAMYFCASSDPAGKGNEQYFGPGTRLTVT.